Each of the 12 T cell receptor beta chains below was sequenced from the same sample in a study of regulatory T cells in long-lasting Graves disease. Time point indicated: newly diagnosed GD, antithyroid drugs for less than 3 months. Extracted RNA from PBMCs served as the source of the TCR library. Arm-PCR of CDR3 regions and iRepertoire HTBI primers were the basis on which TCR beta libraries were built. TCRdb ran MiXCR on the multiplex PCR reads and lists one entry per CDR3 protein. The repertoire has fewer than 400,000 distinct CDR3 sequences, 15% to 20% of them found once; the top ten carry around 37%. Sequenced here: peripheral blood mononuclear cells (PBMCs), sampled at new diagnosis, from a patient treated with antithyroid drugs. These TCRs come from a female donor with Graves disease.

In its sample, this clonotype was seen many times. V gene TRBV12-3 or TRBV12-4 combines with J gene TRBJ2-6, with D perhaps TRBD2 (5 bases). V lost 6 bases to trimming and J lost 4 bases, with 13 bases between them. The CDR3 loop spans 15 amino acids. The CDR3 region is CASSPGSLGANVLTF. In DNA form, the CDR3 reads TGTGCCAGCAGCCCTGGGAGTCTCGGGGCCAACGTCCTGACTTTC.

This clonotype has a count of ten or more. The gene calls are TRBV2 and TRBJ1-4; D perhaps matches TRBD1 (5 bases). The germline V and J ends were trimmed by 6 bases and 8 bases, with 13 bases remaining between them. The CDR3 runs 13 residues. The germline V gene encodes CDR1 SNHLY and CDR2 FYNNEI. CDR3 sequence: CASRPGTEEKLFF. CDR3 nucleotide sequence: TGTGCCAGCAGACCCGGGACTGAGGAAAAACTGTTTTTT.

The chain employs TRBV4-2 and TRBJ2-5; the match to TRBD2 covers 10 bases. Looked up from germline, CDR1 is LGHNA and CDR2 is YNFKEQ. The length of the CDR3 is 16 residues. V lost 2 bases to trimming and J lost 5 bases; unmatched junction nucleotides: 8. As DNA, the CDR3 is TGTGCCAGCAGCCAAAGTTTAGCGGGAGGTTATGAGACCCAGTACTTC. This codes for CASSQSLAGGYETQYF.

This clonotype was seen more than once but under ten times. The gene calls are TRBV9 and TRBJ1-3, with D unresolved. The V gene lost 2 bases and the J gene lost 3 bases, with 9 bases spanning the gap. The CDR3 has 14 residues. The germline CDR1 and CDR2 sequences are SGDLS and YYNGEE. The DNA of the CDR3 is TGTGCCAGCAGCGTTCAAACAGTTGGAAACACCATATATTTT. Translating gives CASSVQTVGNTIYF.

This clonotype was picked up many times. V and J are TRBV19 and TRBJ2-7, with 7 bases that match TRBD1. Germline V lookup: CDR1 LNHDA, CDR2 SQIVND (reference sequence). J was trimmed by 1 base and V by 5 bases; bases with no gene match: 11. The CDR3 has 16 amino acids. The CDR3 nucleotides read TGTGCCAGTAGTCTCCTCCCGGGACAGCTTTCCTACGAGCAGTACTTC. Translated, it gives CASSLLPGQLSYEQYF.

In DNA, the CDR3 is TGTGCCAGTAGCCCCGGGTCCGGGACAGGGTCCTACGAGCAGTACTTC. It codes for CASSPGSGTGSYEQYF. V gene TRBV19 combines with J gene TRBJ2-7, with 9 nucleotides matching TRBD1. The junction had 10 bases not matched to a gene; V was cut back by 6 bases and J by 1 base. The CDR3 has 16 residues. Germline CDR1 reads LNHDA; CDR2 reads SQIVND (reference sequence).

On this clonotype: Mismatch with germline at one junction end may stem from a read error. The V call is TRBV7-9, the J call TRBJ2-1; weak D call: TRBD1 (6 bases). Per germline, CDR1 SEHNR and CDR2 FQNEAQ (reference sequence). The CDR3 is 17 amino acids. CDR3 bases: TGTGCCAGCAGCTTGATCCGGGACATATATTCAGGGGATGAGCGGTTCTTC. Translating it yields CASSLIRDIYSGDERFF.

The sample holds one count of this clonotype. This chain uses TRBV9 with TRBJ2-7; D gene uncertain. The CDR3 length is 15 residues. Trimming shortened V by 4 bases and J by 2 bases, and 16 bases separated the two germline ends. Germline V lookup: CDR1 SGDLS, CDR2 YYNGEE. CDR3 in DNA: TGTGCCAGCAGCCCCTCAATGAGCGTCCCCTACGAGCAGTACTTC. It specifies CASSPSMSVPYEQYF. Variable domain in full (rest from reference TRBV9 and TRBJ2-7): DSGVTQTPKHLITATGQRVTLRCSPRSGDLSVYWYQQSLDQGLQFLIQYYNGEERAKGNILERFSAQQFPDLHSELNLSSLELGDSALYFCASSPSMSVPYEQYFGPGTRLTVT.

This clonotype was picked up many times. CDR3 nucleotide sequence: TGTGCCAGCAGTTGGACGGGGGGGGCGGGAACCGGGGCCAACGTCCTGACTTTC. Amino acids: CASSWTGGAGTGANVLTF. V gene TRBV27 combines with J gene TRBJ2-6, with 8 positions matching TRBD2. Germline CDR1 MNHEY, CDR2 SMNVEV (reference sequence). V was clipped by 4 bases and J by 4 bases; unmatched bases: 12. This CDR3 region has 18 residues.

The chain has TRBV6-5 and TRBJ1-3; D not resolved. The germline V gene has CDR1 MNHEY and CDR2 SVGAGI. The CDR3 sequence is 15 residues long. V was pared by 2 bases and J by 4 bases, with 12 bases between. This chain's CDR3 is CASSYDSGRGNTIYF. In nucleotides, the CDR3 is TGTGCCAGCAGTTACGACTCGGGGAGGGGAAACACCATATATTTT.

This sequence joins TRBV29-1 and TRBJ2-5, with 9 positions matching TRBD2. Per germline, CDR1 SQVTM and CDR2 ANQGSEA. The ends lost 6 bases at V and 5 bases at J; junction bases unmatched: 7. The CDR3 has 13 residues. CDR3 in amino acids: CSVAGTSMETQYF. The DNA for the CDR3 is TGCAGCGTAGCCGGGACTAGCATGGAGACCCAGTACTTC.

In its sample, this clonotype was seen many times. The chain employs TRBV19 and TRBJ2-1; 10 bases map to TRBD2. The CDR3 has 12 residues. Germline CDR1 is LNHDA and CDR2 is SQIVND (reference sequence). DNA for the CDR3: TGTTCCACCACTAGCGGGATAAATGAGCAGTTCTTC. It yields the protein CSTTSGINEQFF. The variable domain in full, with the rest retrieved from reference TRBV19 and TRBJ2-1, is DGGITQSPKYLFRKEGQNVTLSCEQNLNHDAMYWYRQDPGQGLRLIYYSQIVNDFQKGDIAEGYSVSREKKESFPLTVTSAQKNPTAFYLCSTTSGINEQFFGPGTRLTVL.